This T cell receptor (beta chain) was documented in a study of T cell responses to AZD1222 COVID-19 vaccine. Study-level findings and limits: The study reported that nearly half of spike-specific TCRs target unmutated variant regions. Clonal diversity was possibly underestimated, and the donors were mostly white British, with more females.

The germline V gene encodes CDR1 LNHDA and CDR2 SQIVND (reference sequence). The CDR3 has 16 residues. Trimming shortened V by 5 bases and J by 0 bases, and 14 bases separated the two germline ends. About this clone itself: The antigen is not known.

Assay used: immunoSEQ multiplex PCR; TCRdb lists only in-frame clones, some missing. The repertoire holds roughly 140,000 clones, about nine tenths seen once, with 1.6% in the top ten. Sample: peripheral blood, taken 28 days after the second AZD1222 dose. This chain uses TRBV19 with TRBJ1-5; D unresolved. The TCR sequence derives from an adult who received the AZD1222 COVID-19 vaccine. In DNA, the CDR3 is TGTGCCAGTAGTTCCCAGCTTACTATTAGCAATCAGCCCCAGCATTTT. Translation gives CASSSQLTISNQPQHF.